The text below deals with one T cell receptor (beta chain). Its antigen is not identified. This sample stems from a study of cytomegalovirus exposure and HLA in healthy donors. Study observations and caveats: With DRB1 most and HLA-C fewest, TCR association rates differed between HLA loci in a later analysis.

The CDR3 spans 13 residues. Germline V gene lookup returns CDR1 SGDLS and CDR2 YYNGEE. The PCR used 60 Vbeta and 13 Jbeta primers. The data were produced by immunoSEQ multiplex PCR, yet TCRdb's version contains in-frame clones alone and is incomplete. The table shows about 69,000 clones, with approximately 70% occurring only once. This receptor was identified in a male donor in good health and CMV-seropositive. Specimen: PBMCs. The chain links TRBV9 to TRBJ2-5, with D perhaps TRBD2 (5 bases). The DNA matches TRBJ2-7 better at its end, which makes the J call doubtful. The CDR3 loop is CASSPGISYEQYF. The CDR3 nucleotides are TGTGCCAGCAGCCCGGGGATCTCCTACGAGCAGTACTTC.